The T cell receptor (beta chain) under discussion was sequenced for a study of radiotherapy plus CTLA-4 blockade in lung cancer. Repertoires were generated with immunoSEQ multiplex PCR, while TCRdb's copy carries only in-frame clones and drops some. The table lists some 30,000 clones, 60% to 85% of them singletons, with roughly an eighth in the top ten. The source was peripheral blood, collected from a patient treated with radiotherapy plus ipilimumab. This receptor was obtained from a human donor with non-small cell lung cancer that progressed on radiotherapy plus ipilimumab.

Here the CDR3 DNA reads TGTGCCAGCTCCGCCGGGTCAATCAGCTACGAGCAGTACTTC. Translating it yields CASSAGSISYEQYF. The rearrangement uses TRBV18 and TRBJ2-7; D is unclear. The CDR3 length is 14 residues. With 6 bases removed from V and 3 bases from J, the gap between germline ends came to 15 bases. The germline V gene has CDR1 KGHSH and CDR2 LQKENI.